The source of this TCR beta chain is a study of shared clonotypes between healthy human individuals. CD45RO-negative cells were positively selected for CCR7, leaving out terminally differentiated effector memory CD45RA+ cells. The CDR3 runs to 15 residues. Trimming removed 2 bases at V and 8 bases at J, with 13 bases between. Germline assignment: CDR1 WNHNN and CDR2 SYGVQD (reference sequence). Sequenced by immunoSEQ multiplex PCR; TCRdb stores in-frame clones only, minus some. The sample yields some 2.1 million clones, about 95% seen once. The rearrangement joins TRBV10-1 to TRBJ1-6, with D uncertain. The receptor's source is a man aged 18 to 29 in good health. The sequencing input was naive CD8+ T cells sorted from blood. CDR3 loop: CASSEKTGYHSPLHF. The CDR3 coding sequence is TGCGCCAGCAGTGAGAAAACGGGATACCATTCACCCCTCCACTTT.